The 22 T cell receptor beta chains below all came from one sample that was sequenced in a study of blood T cell repertoires in COVID-19. Profiled with immunoSEQ multiplex PCR; TCRdb holds only in-frame clones, not every one. Found here are fewer than 150,000 clones, around 85% of them singletons; the top ten hold about 2.5%. The sequencing input was peripheral blood. All receptors derive from a man in his fifties with acute or convalescent COVID-19.

The chain links TRBV6-5 to TRBJ1-1; maybe TRBD1 (5 bases). CDR1 and CDR2 from the germline V gene are MNHEY and SVGAGI. This CDR3 has 13 amino acids. V was cut by 6 bases and J by 6 bases, with 14 bases left in between. Here the CDR3 DNA reads TGTGCCAGCAGCCGGGGGGGGTTCGCTGAAGCTTTCTTT. This codes for CASSRGGFAEAFF.

The chain links TRBV5-1 to TRBJ2-3; maybe TRBD2 (5 bases). The CDR3 has 14 amino acids. V was trimmed by 6 bases and J by 6 bases, leaving 17 bases between them. Per germline, CDR1 SGHRS and CDR2 YFSETQ. The CDR3 DNA reads TGCGCCAGCACACGCGGGCACCTTCTTGATACGCAGTATTTT. Its protein is CASTRGHLLDTQYF. Using reference TRBV5-1 and TRBJ2-3 for the parts outside the CDR3, the full variable domain is KAGVTQTPRYLIKTRGQQVTLSCSPISGHRSVSWYQQTPGQGLQFLFEYFSETQRNKGNFPGRFSGRQFSNSRSEMNVSTLELGDSALYLCASTRGHLLDTQYFGPGTRLTVL.

The DNA for the CDR3 is TGTGCCAGCAGCTTATGGGGCGGGGATGCAACTAATGAAAAACTGTTTTTT. It specifies CASSLWGGDATNEKLFF. The genes are TRBV7-9 and TRBJ1-4, with D possibly matching TRBD1 (5 bases). Trimming removed 2 bases from V and 0 bases from J, with 13 bases in between. The CDR3 sequence is 17 residues long. Germline V gives CDR1 SEHNR, CDR2 FQNEAQ (reference sequence).

V is TRBV7-2 and J is TRBJ2-5; tentatively, D is TRBD1 (6 bases). This CDR3 contains 13 residues. CDR1 SGHTA and CDR2 FQGNSA come from the germline V gene. V gave up 1 base and J gave up 4 bases, with 7 bases separating them. CDR3 coding DNA: TGTGCCAGCAGCTTAGTCAGGGGAGAGACCCAGTACTTC. It specifies CASSLVRGETQYF.

The chain has TRBV6-1 and TRBJ1-5; a weak D match, TRBD1 (5 bases). The CDR3 is 13 amino acids. V was shortened by 2 bases and J by 7 bases, with 9 bases between the two germline ends. The germline gives CDR1 MNHNS, CDR2 SASEGT. CDR3 protein: CASSEQGGQPQHF. CDR3 nucleotides: TGTGCCAGCAGTGAACAGGGTGGACAGCCCCAGCATTTT.

This clone was detected only a few times. The genes are TRBV30 and TRBJ2-7; 9 bases match TRBD2. This CDR3 has 14 amino acids. With V trimmed by 2 bases and J by 6 bases, 8 bases remained unmatched. Germline loops: CDR1 GTSNPN, CDR2 SVGIG (reference sequence). This chain's CDR3 is CAWSPGTSSFEQYF. The CDR3 DNA is TGTGCCTGGAGTCCCGGGACTAGCAGCTTCGAGCAGTACTTC.

This chain uses TRBV18 with TRBJ2-3, with 10 positions matching TRBD2. CDR3 size: 16 residues. Germline V lookup: CDR1 KGHSH, CDR2 LQKENI. The trim removed 6 bases at V and 5 bases at J, leaving 11 bases unmatched. The CDR3 reads CASSPLAGDVGDTQYF. The CDR3 nucleotides are TGTGCCAGCTCGCCTCTAGCGGGAGATGTAGGAGATACGCAGTATTTT.

This clone has only a few counts. The J gene is TRBJ1-6, the V gene TRBV19; 9 bases are a match to TRBD1. The germline gives CDR1 LNHDA, CDR2 SQIVND (reference sequence). The CDR3 loop spans 14 amino acids. V trimming: 3 bases; J trimming: 7 bases; junction bases outside the gene matches: 1. CDR3 sequence reads: CASSMDRGNSPLHF. DNA for the CDR3: TGTGCCAGTAGTATGGACAGGGGCAATTCACCCCTCCACTTT.

Only one count was recorded for this clone. This chain uses TRBV12-3 or TRBV12-4 with TRBJ1-2; 8 positions agree with TRBD1. V was clipped by 0 bases and J by 6 bases; unmatched bases: 0. The CDR3 has 13 amino acids. CDR3 loop: CASSLAQGDGYTF. CDR3 nucleotides: TGTGCCAGCAGTTTAGCACAGGGGGATGGCTACACCTTC.

The rearrangement joins TRBV7-9 to TRBJ1-4; the match to TRBD1 covers 7 bases. The germline V gene has CDR1 SEHNR and CDR2 FQNEAQ (reference sequence). The CDR3 totals 16 residues. V dropped 7 bases and J dropped 0; count of bases not matched to a gene: 8. The CDR3: CASNPGQRATNEKLFF. CDR3 in DNA: TGTGCCAGCAACCCGGGACAGAGAGCAACTAATGAAAAACTGTTTTTT.

The rearrangement joins TRBV27 to TRBJ2-1; 13 nucleotides match TRBD2. Germline V CDR1 and CDR2: MNHEY, SMNVEV (reference sequence). CDR3 length: 17 amino acids. J gave up 2 bases and V 7 bases, and 8 bases lay outside the gene matches. The chain's CDR3 is CASKPTSGRLTYNEQFF. As DNA, the CDR3 is TGTGCCAGCAAGCCGACTAGCGGGAGGCTCACCTACAATGAGCAGTTCTTC.

The rearrangement links TRBV10-3 to TRBJ1-4, with D hard to call. Germline assignment: CDR1 ENHRY and CDR2 SYGVKD. The CDR3 runs 13 residues. With 6 bases removed from V and 10 bases from J, the gap between germline ends came to 15 bases. The CDR3 is CAISEEVARKLFF. The CDR3 region has the DNA TGTGCCATCAGCGAAGAAGTAGCCCGAAAACTGTTTTTT.

This chain links TRBV2 with TRBJ1-2; TRBD1 is a possible D gene (5 bases). CDR1 and CDR2 (germline): SNHLY, FYNNEI. The V end was cut by 6 bases, the J end by 4 bases, with 9 bases between. This CDR3 has 12 residues. The CDR3 DNA reads TGTGCCAGCAGCCTAGGGGTCTATGGCTACACCTTC. Encoded protein: CASSLGVYGYTF. Full variable domain (missing parts from reference TRBV2 and TRBJ1-2): EPEVTQTPSHQVTQMGQEVILRCVPISNHLYFYWYRQILGQKVEFLVSFYNNEISEKSEIFDDQFSVERPDGSNFTLKIRSTKLEDSAMYFCASSLGVYGYTFGSGTRLTVV.

This clone occurred once. The chain links TRBV4-1 to TRBJ2-1; tentative D call: TRBD1 (6 bases). Trimming removed 2 bases from V and 7 bases from J, with 15 bases in between. CDR1 is MGHRA, CDR2 YSYEKL, per germline. This CDR3 is built from 15 residues. The DNA of the CDR3 is TGCGCCAGCAGCCAACCTCATACAGGGACGAATGAGCAGTTCTTC. Translated, it gives CASSQPHTGTNEQFF.

This chain connects TRBV7-9 to TRBJ1-1; D is possibly TRBD1 (6 bases). The CDR3 totals 15 residues. Trimming took off 1 base at V and 0 bases at J, with 9 bases between the two ends. The germline CDR1 and CDR2 sequences are SEHNR and FQNEAQ (reference sequence). CDR3 region: CASSLGTELNTEAFF. The CDR3 DNA reads TGTGCCAGCAGCTTAGGGACAGAACTGAACACTGAAGCTTTCTTT.

The V call is TRBV19, the J call TRBJ1-1; 11 bases map to TRBD1. The CDR3 covers 15 residues. The junction had 10 bases not matched to a gene; V was cut back by 8 bases and J by 5 bases. Germline V CDR1 and CDR2: LNHDA, SQIVND (reference sequence). CDR3 protein: CASVRDRGRSTEAFF. The DNA of the CDR3 is TGTGCCAGTGTCCGGGACAGGGGGAGGAGTACTGAAGCTTTCTTT.

The rearrangement uses TRBV27 and TRBJ2-7; a weak D match, TRBD1 (7 bases). In germline, CDR1 is MNHEY, CDR2 SMNVEV (reference sequence). CDR3 length equals 14 residues. V lost 6 bases and J 2 bases, leaving 14 bases between the germline ends. The chain's CDR3 is CASRSQGGPYEQYF. As DNA, the CDR3 is TGTGCCAGCAGAAGCCAGGGGGGTCCCTACGAGCAGTACTTC.

The chain combines TRBV7-9 with TRBJ2-2, with 9 bases matching TRBD1. The CDR3 covers 16 residues. V shed 6 bases, J shed 4 bases, and the junction held 9 bases outside the gene matches. Germline loops: CDR1 SEHNR, CDR2 FQNEAQ (reference sequence). In nucleotides, the CDR3 is TGTGCCAGCAGTCGCGGACAGGGGTCTACCACCGGGGAGCTGTTTTTT. Translating gives CASSRGQGSTTGELFF.

The rearrangement uses TRBV10-2 and TRBJ1-2; D possibly corresponds to TRBD1 (6 bases). V was cut by 5 bases and J by 8 bases, with 18 bases left in between. This CDR3 is built from 14 residues. The germline CDR1 and CDR2 sequences are WSHSY and SAAADI. This chain's CDR3 is CASSSLRGAGGYTF. CDR3 in DNA: TGCGCCAGCAGTAGCCTACGGGGGGCAGGAGGCTACACCTTC.

The gene calls are TRBV18 and TRBJ2-7, with TRBD2 matching over 9 bases. J gave up 0 bases and V 1 base, and 4 bases lay outside the gene matches. The CDR3 is 16 amino acids. Per the germline V gene, CDR1 is KGHSH and CDR2 is LQKENI. CDR3 DNA: TGTGCCAGCTCACCACTCGATAGCGGGAGCTCCTACGAGCAGTACTTC. The encoded protein is CASSPLDSGSSYEQYF.

The chain links TRBV30 to TRBJ2-1; D perhaps matches TRBD2 (7 bases). CDR1 GTSNPN and CDR2 SVGIG come from the germline V gene (reference sequence). Trimming stripped 4 bases from V and 4 bases from J, with 11 bases between. This CDR3 has 13 amino acids. Here the CDR3 DNA reads TGTGCCTGGAACGGGGGGCGATACAATGAGCAGTTCTTC. Protein sequence: CAWNGGRYNEQFF. The variable domain in full, completed from reference TRBV30 and TRBJ2-1, reads SQTIHQWPATLVQPVGSPLSLECTVEGTSNPNLYWYRQAAGRGLQLLFYSVGIGQISSEVPQNLSASRPQDRQFILSSKKLLLSDSGFYLCAWNGGRYNEQFFGPGTRLTVL.

The chain recombines TRBV19 with TRBJ2-7; TRBD1 aligns across 12 bases. The CDR3 contains 15 residues. Trimming took 5 bases from V and 5 from J; bases not matched to a gene: 7. CDR1 LNHDA and CDR2 SQIVND come from the germline V gene (reference sequence). The CDR3 spells CASSLRGQGANEQYF. CDR3 nucleotide sequence: TGTGCCAGTAGTCTACGGGGACAGGGGGCGAACGAGCAGTACTTC.